This entry lists 20 T cell receptor beta chains sequenced from one sample in a study of identifying expanded T cells in peripheral blood. The table came from immunoSEQ multiplex PCR; TCRdb's copy has only in-frame clones and leaves some out. The sample carries over 75,000 clones, about nine tenths recorded once. Sequencing input: blood. The receptors originated from a person aged 18 to 70 in good health.

The chain couples TRBV19 to TRBJ1-2, with 9 nucleotides matching TRBD1. The germline gives CDR1 LNHDA, CDR2 SQIVND (reference sequence). The trim removed 4 bases at V and 8 bases at J, leaving 11 bases unmatched. The CDR3 is 15 residues long. The CDR3 sequence is CASSTPGQGTRGYTF. The CDR3 DNA reads as TGTGCCAGTAGTACCCCGGGACAGGGAACCCGCGGCTACACCTTC.

The chain uses TRBV4-2 and TRBJ1-5, with TRBD1 matching over 10 bases. The germline V gene encodes CDR1 LGHNA and CDR2 YNFKEQ. Trimming cost V 5 bases and J 4 bases; bases outside gene matches: 5. The CDR3 sequence is 15 residues long. CDR3 nucleotide sequence: TGTGCCAGCAGCAGGGGGACAGGGGAAAATCAGCCCCAGCATTTT. Protein sequence: CASSRGTGENQPQHF.

V gene TRBV25-1 combines with J gene TRBJ2-3; tentative D call: TRBD2 (5 bases). The ends were cut back, 4 bases at V and 6 bases at J, with 8 bases in the middle. Germline CDR1 and CDR2: MGHDK and SYGVNS. This CDR3 is built from 12 residues. The CDR3 region has the DNA TGTGCCAGCAGTGTGCGCGGGGATACGCAGTATTTT. As protein: CASSVRGDTQYF.

J is TRBJ2-6 and V is TRBV10-3; D gene uncertain. CDR3 length: 15 residues. Germline assignment: CDR1 ENHRY and CDR2 SYGVKD. V lost 7 bases, J lost 0 bases, and 10 bases lay in between. CDR3 nucleotides: TGTGCCATCAAGGACGGCAGCTCTGGGGCCAACGTCCTGACTTTC. This gives the protein CAIKDGSSGANVLTF.

V gene TRBV7-9 combines with J gene TRBJ1-1; D unresolved. Germline CDR1 SEHNR, CDR2 FQNEAQ (reference sequence). The CDR3 is 13 residues long. V was cut by 5 bases and J by 4 bases, with 11 bases left in between. The CDR3 DNA sequence: TGTGCCAGCAGCCTATCACAGTTCACTGAAGCTTTCTTT. Residues: CASSLSQFTEAFF.

The genes are TRBV30 and TRBJ2-7; 7 bases are shared with TRBD2. V shed 2 bases, J shed 3 bases, and the junction held 7 bases outside the gene matches. The CDR3 length is 14 residues. Germline CDR1 GTSNPN, CDR2 SVGIG (reference sequence). DNA of the CDR3: TGTGCCTGGAGTATTCTACAGCGGGGCTACGAGCAGTACTTC. Its protein product is CAWSILQRGYEQYF.

This chain connects TRBV7-9 to TRBJ2-1; 8 bases align to TRBD2. From germline, CDR1 is SEHNR and CDR2 FQNEAQ (reference sequence). This CDR3 has 15 amino acids. J was trimmed by 4 bases and V by 3 bases; bases with no gene match: 5. The CDR3 is CASSFIAGQYNEQFF. The CDR3 DNA is TGTGCCAGCAGCTTCATAGCGGGGCAATACAATGAGCAGTTCTTC.

This chain uses TRBV7-9 with TRBJ2-7, with D perhaps TRBD1 or TRBD2 (5 bases each). Deletions cut 1 base from V and 0 bases from J, with 10 bases between. Germline V lookup: CDR1 SEHNR, CDR2 FQNEAQ (reference sequence). The CDR3 runs to 15 residues. The CDR3 reads CASSLGAGSSYEQYF. The CDR3 nucleotides read TGTGCCAGCAGCTTAGGGGCAGGGAGCTCCTACGAGCAGTACTTC.

This sequence joins TRBV5-1 and TRBJ2-3; 9 nucleotides align to TRBD2. The CDR3 covers 17 residues. V lost 0 bases to trimming and J lost 3 bases; unmatched junction nucleotides: 8. Germline CDR1 and CDR2: SGHRS and YFSETQ. As DNA, the CDR3 is TGCGCCAGCAGCTTGGCACTAGCGGGCGATGAAACAGATACGCAGTATTTT. Protein sequence: CASSLALAGDETDTQYF.

The V call is TRBV9, the J call TRBJ2-3; 9 bases map to TRBD1. This CDR3 region has 16 residues. The V and J ends lost 0 bases and 5 bases, in that order; junction bases with no gene match: 7. Germline assignment: CDR1 SGDLS and CDR2 YYNGEE. The CDR3 here is CASSVGWGQGLDTQYF. CDR3 DNA: TGTGCCAGCAGCGTAGGGTGGGGACAGGGTCTAGATACGCAGTATTTT.

This chain uses TRBV20-1 with TRBJ2-7; D remains ambiguous. Trimming cost V 3 bases and J 3 bases, with 3 bases left between them. CDR1 is DFQATT and CDR2 is SNEGSKA in the germline V gene (reference sequence). The CDR3 is 10 amino acids. The DNA of the CDR3 is TGCAGTGCTAGCGGCTACGAGCAGTACTTC. Amino acids: CSASGYEQYF.

J is TRBJ2-3 and V is TRBV5-4; D possibly corresponds to TRBD2 (6 bases). The germline V and J ends were trimmed by 3 bases and 0 bases, with 11 bases remaining between them. CDR1 and CDR2 (germline): SGHNT, YYREEE (reference sequence). CDR3 length: 15 residues. In DNA form, the CDR3 reads TGTGCCAGCAGCTCCCGGACTATTAGCACAGATACGCAGTATTTT. This encodes CASSSRTISTDTQYF.

The V gene is TRBV2, the J gene TRBJ1-2; 8 bases are shared with TRBD1. The CDR3 spans 14 residues. Germline values: CDR1 SNHLY, CDR2 FYNNEI. Trimming cost V 8 bases and J 6 bases; bases outside gene matches: 11. In DNA form, the CDR3 reads TGTGCCAGCGCCCAATTCAGGGGGCGGGATGGCTACACCTTC. Protein product: CASAQFRGRDGYTF.

The chain recombines TRBV2 with TRBJ1-2; D gene unclear. CDR3 length: 15 amino acids. V was trimmed by 5 bases and J by 1 base, leaving 14 bases between them. Germline lookup yields CDR1 SNHLY and CDR2 FYNNEI. This chain's CDR3 is CASSLDGWVNYGYTF. CDR3 coding DNA: TGTGCCAGCAGTTTGGACGGGTGGGTTAACTATGGCTACACCTTC.

This CDR3 is CASSEAASGSGEQFF. The CDR3, as DNA: TGTGCCAGCAGTGAAGCGGCTAGCGGGAGCGGAGAGCAGTTCTTC. The chain joins TRBV6-4 to TRBJ2-1, with TRBD2 matching over 10 bases. Germline lookup yields CDR1 MRHNA and CDR2 SNTAGT. The V and J ends lost 3 bases and 10 bases, in that order; junction bases with no gene match: 9. This CDR3 is 15 amino acids long.

V and J are TRBV11-3 and TRBJ2-2; TRBD2 might be the D (7 bases). V was pared by 5 bases and J by 6 bases, with 10 bases between. Per the germline V gene, CDR1 is SGHNT and CDR2 is YENEEA. The CDR3 has 13 amino acids. The DNA of the CDR3 is TGTGCCAGCAGCCGGGGGGCGGCCGGGGAGCTGTTTTTT. Translating it yields CASSRGAAGELFF.

The rearrangement links TRBV19 to TRBJ1-5; 7 positions agree with TRBD1. The CDR3 extends over 14 amino acids. J gave up 6 bases and V 7 bases, and 9 bases lay outside the gene matches. CDR1 and CDR2 from the germline V gene are LNHDA and SQIVND (reference sequence). The CDR3: CASKAPSGGQPQHF. The CDR3 coding sequence is TGTGCCAGTAAAGCCCCTTCAGGGGGTCAGCCCCAGCATTTT. Filled out from reference TRBV19 and TRBJ1-5, the complete variable domain reads DGGITQSPKYLFRKEGQNVTLSCEQNLNHDAMYWYRQDPGQGLRLIYYSQIVNDFQKGDIAEGYSVSREKKESFPLTVTSAQKNPTAFYLCASKAPSGGQPQHFGDGTRLSIL.

The rearrangement uses TRBV7-2 and TRBJ1-2; 11 bases line up with TRBD1. The ends lost 6 bases at V and 8 bases at J; junction bases unmatched: 5. Germline CDR1 SGHTA, CDR2 FQGNSA. The CDR3 contains 13 residues. The CDR3 bases are TGTGCCAGCAGTCGGACAGGGGGCCTGGGCTACACCTTC. Encoded protein: CASSRTGGLGYTF.

This rearrangement joins TRBV7-9 to TRBJ2-5; the D gene is possibly TRBD2 (6 bases). Germline assignment: CDR1 SEHNR and CDR2 FQNEAQ (reference sequence). This CDR3 is 14 amino acids long. V was cut by 6 bases and J by 4 bases, with 15 bases left in between. The CDR3 reads CASSGRLAGETQYF. CDR3 bases: TGTGCCAGCAGTGGGAGGTTGGCGGGAGAGACCCAGTACTTC.

The chain is built from TRBV5-1 and TRBJ1-6; D is uncertain. CDR3 length: 18 amino acids. V dropped 4 bases and J dropped 0 bases, with 17 bases sitting between them. Germline V lookup: CDR1 SGHRS, CDR2 YFSETQ. The CDR3 coding sequence is TGCGCCAGCAGCCCTGGGTCGGACTCAAGCTCCTATAATTCACCCCTCCACTTT. Translated, it gives CASSPGSDSSSYNSPLHF.